These T cell receptor beta chains were read from a single sample in a study of shared clonotypes between healthy human individuals. TCRdb's copy holds only in-frame clones and misses some; the assay was immunoSEQ multiplex PCR. This sample has some 2.1 million clones; about 95% occur once, and the top ten carry around 1.1%. Source material: naive CD8+ T cells sorted from blood. The receptors come from a man aged 18 to 29 in good health. Both conserved end residues are trimmed from each CDR3.

>TRBV19
ASSIDRADTGELF
>TRBV7-8
ASSLALAGEGDTQY
>TRBV7-9
ASSEAGMASPLH
>TRBV6-4
ASRPLAMNTEAF
>TRBV5-6
ASSKGEGDKNIQY
>TRBV29-1
SVESRDSADTQY
>TRBV10-2
ASGEGSGGTQETQY
>TRBV30
AWSGGTGIMDTQY
>TRBV5-6
ASSNPPYGDLGTGELF
>TRBV30
AWGTGIEETQY
>TRBV5-1
ASSLPGSINEQF
>TRBV6-5
ASSYSGHWGYT
>TRBV25-1
ASRWGGQLSPLH
>TRBV18
ASSAALAGKEGTDTQY
>TRBV30
AWFSLQGATGELF
>TRBV5-6
ASSLLAGMDEQY
>TRBV10-1
ASSAHSKDNEKLF
>TRBV6-5
ASSYSRHIAYEQY
>TRBV5-6
ASSSPDRGLEQY
>TRBV19
ASSNQGDYGYT
>TRBV19
ASSIYGTGGDGYT
>TRBV6-5
ASSSSSGSSYEQY
>TRBV5-1
ASRSGLGQDTQY
>TRBV7-2
ASSQFSGANVLT
>TRBV19
ASSITGQGNSPLH
>TRBV27
ASSTTGNEQF
>TRBV12-5
ASGLLPWDTYNEQF
>TRBV6-1
ASSELGGGDYEQY
>TRBV10-3
AIRIRTGGSLDTGELF
>TRBV30
AWSTTGGTEAF
>TRBV9
ASSVVPTGGGNNEQF
>TRBV7-2
ASSHRDPRYKKQY